These T cell receptor beta chains were read from a single sample in a study of regulatory T cells in long-lasting Graves disease. TCRdb reanalysed the multiplex PCR reads using MiXCR and keeps one entry per CDR3 protein. This sample has about 530,000 distinct CDR3 sequences, with more than 15% found just once. A further study also used this sample, focusing on T cells in Graves' hyperthyroidism and ophthalmopathy.

The sequenced sample was peripheral blood mononuclear cells (PBMCs), obtained at new diagnosis, from a patient treated with antithyroid drugs. These receptors were obtained from a woman aged 35 to 59 with Graves disease. CDR3s include the opening cysteine and the closing phenylalanine or tryptophan. Fields, in order: CDR3 protein, J gene, CDR3 length, V gene.

CDR3aa: CASSLNRDQLHF; j_gene: TRBJ1-6; len: 12; v_gene: TRBV5-1
CDR3aa: CASSDKVGRLAEKLFF; j_gene: TRBJ1-4; len: 16; v_gene: TRBV25-1
CDR3aa: CASSLEGQGNEKLFF; j_gene: TRBJ1-4; len: 15; v_gene: TRBV5-1
CDR3aa: CASSDPATEAFF; j_gene: TRBJ1-1; len: 12; v_gene: TRBV2
CDR3aa: CATQEREAKNEAFF; j_gene: TRBJ1-1; len: 14; v_gene: TRBV6-1
CDR3aa: CASSIAEDYGYTF; j_gene: TRBJ1-2; len: 13; v_gene: TRBV5-5
CDR3aa: CASTDRGSNQPQHF; j_gene: TRBJ1-5; len: 14; v_gene: TRBV2
CDR3aa: CASTVGGTYEQYF; j_gene: TRBJ2-7; len: 13; v_gene: TRBV12-3/TRBV12-4
CDR3aa: CASSLLRDRALNYGYTF; j_gene: TRBJ1-2; len: 17; v_gene: TRBV11-2
CDR3aa: CASSRTGTGLDEQFF; j_gene: TRBJ2-1; len: 15; v_gene: TRBV19
CDR3aa: CASRQGGKDEQYF; j_gene: TRBJ2-7; len: 13; v_gene: TRBV12-3/TRBV12-4
CDR3aa: CASSKRTGPDTEAFF; j_gene: TRBJ1-1; len: 15; v_gene: TRBV6-1
CDR3aa: CAWSTGTNGAQYF; j_gene: TRBJ2-7; len: 13; v_gene: TRBV30
CDR3aa: CAWSVSGSTEAFF; j_gene: TRBJ1-1; len: 13; v_gene: TRBV30
CDR3aa: CASRSNTGPHDSEQFF; j_gene: TRBJ2-1; len: 16; v_gene: TRBV12-3/TRBV12-4
CDR3aa: CASSVEGNRAPQHF; j_gene: TRBJ1-5; len: 14; v_gene: TRBV2
CDR3aa: CASSYNGGNTIYF; j_gene: TRBJ1-3; len: 13; v_gene: TRBV12-3/TRBV12-4
CDR3aa: CASSPPAGTDTQYF; j_gene: TRBJ2-3; len: 14; v_gene: TRBV18
CDR3aa: CASSLRRSYDQPQHF; j_gene: TRBJ1-5; len: 15; v_gene: TRBV12-3/TRBV12-4
CDR3aa: CASSQGGGDQETQYF; j_gene: TRBJ2-5; len: 15; v_gene: TRBV3-1
CDR3aa: CASSLAGANPADTDTQYF; j_gene: TRBJ2-3; len: 18; v_gene: TRBV7-9
CDR3aa: CASSLGKVGTYEQYF; j_gene: TRBJ2-7; len: 15; v_gene: TRBV2
CDR3aa: CASSPTSGGATNEQFF; j_gene: TRBJ2-1; len: 16; v_gene: TRBV3-1
CDR3aa: CASRVQGANTGELFF; j_gene: TRBJ2-2; len: 15; v_gene: TRBV3-1
CDR3aa: CASSPMTSADTQYF; j_gene: TRBJ2-3; len: 14; v_gene: TRBV7-3
CDR3aa: CASTIGEMYNEQFF; j_gene: TRBJ2-1; len: 14; v_gene: TRBV2
CDR3aa: CASSYPPFAGGYGVIQYF; j_gene: TRBJ2-4; len: 18; v_gene: TRBV6-7
CDR3aa: CASSQDEWRNTEAFF; j_gene: TRBJ1-1; len: 15; v_gene: TRBV3-1
CDR3aa: CSARRAGANTEAFF; j_gene: TRBJ1-1; len: 14; v_gene: TRBV20-1
CDR3aa: CASSPRTQSTNEKLFF; j_gene: TRBJ1-4; len: 16; v_gene: TRBV18
CDR3aa: CDRRAQENEKLFF; j_gene: TRBJ1-4; len: 13; v_gene: TRBV6-4
CDR3aa: CASSRPLGQANEKLFF; j_gene: TRBJ1-4; len: 16; v_gene: TRBV2
CDR3aa: CASSQEGAGANTGELFF; j_gene: TRBJ2-2; len: 17; v_gene: TRBV4-1
CDR3aa: CASSVAGTGFPLSNQPQHF; j_gene: TRBJ1-5; len: 19; v_gene: TRBV9
CDR3aa: CASRLSPGETFF; j_gene: TRBJ1-1; len: 12; v_gene: TRBV6-2/TRBV6-3
CDR3aa: CASSPGTGVSPLHF; j_gene: TRBJ1-6; len: 14; v_gene: TRBV19
CDR3aa: CASSQGRYGELFF; j_gene: TRBJ2-2; len: 13; v_gene: TRBV3-1
CDR3aa: CASSLSSRETQYF; j_gene: TRBJ2-5; len: 13; v_gene: TRBV28
CDR3aa: CASSGALGTDSSYEQYF; j_gene: TRBJ2-7; len: 17; v_gene: TRBV25-1
CDR3aa: CASSIWTLTRGANVLTF; j_gene: TRBJ2-6; len: 17; v_gene: TRBV19
CDR3aa: CASSSGGSNQPQHF; j_gene: TRBJ1-5; len: 14; v_gene: TRBV12-3/TRBV12-4
CDR3aa: CASSSGTGHYYEQYF; j_gene: TRBJ2-7; len: 15; v_gene: TRBV11-3
CDR3aa: CASSLDGTGNQPQHF; j_gene: TRBJ1-5; len: 15; v_gene: TRBV11-2
CDR3aa: CASSQGHEAFF; j_gene: TRBJ1-1; len: 11; v_gene: TRBV12-3/TRBV12-4
CDR3aa: CASSEASGPLPPSREQYF; j_gene: TRBJ2-7; len: 18; v_gene: TRBV2
CDR3aa: CASSHGTGERPQHF; j_gene: TRBJ1-5; len: 14; v_gene: TRBV12-3/TRBV12-4
CDR3aa: CASSYNPLYGYTF; j_gene: TRBJ1-2; len: 13; v_gene: TRBV6-5
CDR3aa: CASSQFVQGDAYGYTF; j_gene: TRBJ1-2; len: 16; v_gene: TRBV3-1
CDR3aa: CASSPGAGRSTEAFF; j_gene: TRBJ1-1; len: 15; v_gene: TRBV7-3
CDR3aa: CASRPFEGSSYNEQFF; j_gene: TRBJ2-1; len: 16; v_gene: TRBV6-1
CDR3aa: CASSPPPQTMNTEAFF; j_gene: TRBJ1-1; len: 16; v_gene: TRBV11-3
CDR3aa: CAWDRVGETQYF; j_gene: TRBJ2-5; len: 12; v_gene: TRBV30